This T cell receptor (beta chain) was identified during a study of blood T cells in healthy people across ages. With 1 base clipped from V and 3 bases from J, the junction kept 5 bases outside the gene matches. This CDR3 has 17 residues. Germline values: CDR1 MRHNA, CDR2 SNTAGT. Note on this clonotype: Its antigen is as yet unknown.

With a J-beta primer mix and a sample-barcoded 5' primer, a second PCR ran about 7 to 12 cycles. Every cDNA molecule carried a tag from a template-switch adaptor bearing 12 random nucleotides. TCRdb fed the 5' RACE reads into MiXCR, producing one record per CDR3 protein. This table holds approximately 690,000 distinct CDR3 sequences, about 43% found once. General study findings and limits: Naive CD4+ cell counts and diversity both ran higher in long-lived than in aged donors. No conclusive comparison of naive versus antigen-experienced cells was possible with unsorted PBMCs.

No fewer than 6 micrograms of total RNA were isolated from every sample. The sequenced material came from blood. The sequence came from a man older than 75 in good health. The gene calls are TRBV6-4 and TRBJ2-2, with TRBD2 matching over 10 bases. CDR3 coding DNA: TGTGCCAGCAGTGACTGGCCTAGCGGGAGCGACACCGGGGAGCTGTTTTTT. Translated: CASSDWPSGSDTGELFF.